The rows below give T cell receptor beta chains drawn from one sample of a study of cytomegalovirus exposure and HLA in healthy donors. Only in-frame clones appear in the TCRdb table, and some are missing; sequencing was by immunoSEQ multiplex PCR. The table lists about 77,000 clones. Sequences were obtained from PBMCs. The source of these receptors is a man aged 45-65 years in good health and CMV-seropositive. Both conserved end residues are part of each CDR3. The order of the fields is V gene, D gene, J gene, CDR3 protein, CDR3 DNA. The D gene is left open where the match is weak.

TRBV7-9	TRBD2	TRBJ2-3	CASSRTSGGGSTDTQYF	TGTGCCAGCAGCCGGACTAGCGGGGGGGGAAGCACAGATACGCAGTATTTT
TRBV12-5	.	TRBJ2-5	CASGSLRGKDGETQYF	TGTGCTAGTGGTTCCCTGAGGGGGAAAGATGGAGAGACCCAGTACTTC
TRBV7-8	.	TRBJ2-6	CASSPYRAGANVLTF	TGTGCCAGCAGCCCTTACAGGGCTGGGGCCAACGTCCTGACTTTC
TRBV21-1	.	TRBJ2-3	CASSPADRARITDTQYF	TGTGCCAGCAGCCCCGCGGACAGGGCAAGAATAACAGATACGCAGTATTTT
TRBV27	TRBD1	TRBJ1-5	CASSLQGAGNQPQHF	TGTGCCAGCAGTTTACAGGGGGCCGGCAATCAGCCCCAGCATTTT
TRBV9	TRBD1	TRBJ2-4	CASSLNPGTENIQYF	TGTGCCAGCAGCCTAAACCCCGGGACAGAAAACATTCAGTACTTC
TRBV5-1	TRBD2	TRBJ2-5	CASSFALAGGPSETQYF	TGCGCCAGCAGCTTTGCACTAGCGGGAGGGCCCTCCGAGACCCAGTACTTC
TRBV27	TRBD2	TRBJ2-6	CASSRVAGASSGANVLTF	TGTGCCAGCAGTCGGGTAGCGGGGGCCTCCTCTGGGGCCAACGTCCTGACTTTC
TRBV5-1	.	TRBJ2-2	CASSPDYGIGELFF	TGCGCCAGCAGCCCGGACTATGGGATCGGGGAGCTGTTTTTT
TRBV19	.	TRBJ2-1	CASSPGWRAEEQFF	TGTGCCAGTAGTCCAGGATGGAGGGCAGAGGAGCAGTTCTTC
TRBV9	.	TRBJ1-3	CASSPQRSGNTIYF	TGTGCCAGCAGCCCGCAGAGGAGTGGAAACACCATATATTTT
TRBV4-1	TRBD1	TRBJ2-4	CASSLMEGGELNIQYF	TGCGCCAGCAGCCTGATGGAAGGGGGCGAGTTGAACATTCAGTACTTC
TRBV19	.	TRBJ1-1	CASSMSGLGNTEAFF	TGTGCCAGTAGTATGTCAGGGTTGGGGAACACTGAAGCTTTCTTT
TRBV25-1	TRBD1	TRBJ1-1	CASSPDRGSGTEAFF	TGTGCCAGCAGTCCAGACAGGGGGTCGGGCACTGAAGCTTTCTTT
TRBV9	.	TRBJ2-5	CASSQGGIGKETQYF	TGTGCCAGCAGCCAGGGGGGTATCGGGAAAGAGACCCAGTACTTC
TRBV9	.	TRBJ1-3	CASSLYGGTGNTIYF	TGTGCCAGCAGCCTATATGGGGGGACCGGAAACACCATATATTTT
TRBV28	.	TRBJ1-1	CASWEDLTEAFF	TGTGCCAGCTGGGAGGATTTAACTGAAGCTTTCTTT
TRBV18	.	TRBJ1-4	CASSPRRGGDEKLFF	TGTGCCAGCTCACCACGGCGAGGCGGGGATGAAAAACTGTTTTTT
TRBV6-4	.	TRBJ1-1	CASSDPGLSNTEAFF	TGTGCCAGCAGTGACCCGGGACTCTCGAACACTGAAGCTTTCTTT
TRBV10-3	TRBD2	TRBJ2-1	CGSGDIYNEQFF	TGTGGTAGCGGGGACATCTACAATGAGCAGTTCTTC
TRBV5-1	TRBD1	TRBJ2-2	CASSPAPGQGGTGELFF	TGCGCCAGCAGTCCTGCTCCGGGACAGGGGGGCACCGGGGAGCTGTTTTTT
TRBV7-2	TRBD1	TRBJ1-2	CASSLGGQNYGYTF	TGTGCCAGCAGCTTAGGGGGACAGAACTATGGCTACACCTTC
TRBV5-1	.	TRBJ1-4	CASSPRSANEKLFF	TGCGCCAGCAGCCCCCGTTCGGCTAATGAAAAACTGTTTTTT
TRBV7-9	.	TRBJ1-1	CASSLARGLMNTEAFF	TGTGCCAGCAGCTTAGCGCGGGGGCTCATGAACACTGAAGCTTTCTTT
TRBV5-1	.	TRBJ1-4	CASSLESGIGEKLFF	TGCGCCAGCAGCTTGGAGTCAGGGATAGGGGAAAAACTGTTTTTT
TRBV9	TRBD1	TRBJ1-1	CASSSHQGDSTEAFF	TGTGCCAGCAGCTCCCACCAGGGGGATAGCACTGAAGCTTTCTTT
TRBV5-1	TRBD1	TRBJ1-1	CASSWGQDDTEAFF	TGCGCCAGCAGCTGGGGACAGGATGACACTGAAGCTTTCTTT
TRBV4-2	TRBD1	TRBJ1-2	CASNREGQENYGYTF	TGTGCCAGCAACAGGGAGGGACAGGAAAACTATGGCTACACCTTC
TRBV4-1	.	TRBJ2-5	CASSQDGRAGETQYF	TGCGCCAGCAGCCAAGATGGGCGGGCGGGGGAGACCCAGTACTTC
TRBV6-1	TRBD2	TRBJ2-5	CASSETSGGARRGETQYF	TGTGCCAGCAGTGAAACTAGCGGGGGGGCCAGGCGTGGAGAGACCCAGTACTTC
TRBV6-1	.	TRBJ1-6	CASSPSQIRNSPLHF	TGTGCCAGCAGCCCCTCGCAGATCAGAAATTCACCCCTCCACTTT
TRBV6-1	TRBD2	TRBJ2-1	CASSEVGLAGGYYNEQFF	TGTGCCAGCAGTGAAGTAGGGCTAGCGGGGGGTTACTACAATGAGCAGTTCTTC
TRBV6-5	TRBD1	TRBJ1-1	CASSPRQGAPEAFF	TGTGCCAGCAGTCCCCGACAGGGAGCCCCTGAAGCTTTCTTT
TRBV6-5	TRBD2	TRBJ2-1	CASSYQGLAANNEQFF	TGTGCCAGCAGTTACCAGGGACTAGCCGCAAACAATGAGCAGTTCTTC
TRBV7-9	TRBD1	TRBJ1-3	CASSLAVQGDTIYF	TGTGCCAGCAGCTTAGCGGTACAGGGGGACACCATATATTTT
TRBV11-2	.	TRBJ1-4	CASSWEVTNEKLFF	TGTGCCAGCAGCTGGGAGGTAACTAATGAAAAACTGTTTTTT
TRBV2	.	TRBJ1-1	CASSLQGNTEAFF	TGTGCCAGCAGTTTACAGGGAAACACTGAAGCTTTCTTT
TRBV7-9	.	TRBJ1-3	CASSSPPTGSGNTIYF	TGTGCCAGCAGCTCCCCCCCGACAGGCTCTGGAAACACCATATATTTT
TRBV9	TRBD2	TRBJ2-3	CASSAWTSGDTDTQYF	TGTGCCAGCAGCGCCTGGACTAGCGGGGACACAGATACGCAGTATTTT
TRBV19	TRBD2	TRBJ2-1	CASSRPSGSPYNEQFF	TGTGCCAGTAGTAGGCCTAGCGGGAGTCCCTACAATGAGCAGTTCTTC
TRBV5-1	.	TRBJ1-1	CASSAGGLPGNTEAFF	TGCGCCAGCAGCGCTGGGGGCTTGCCAGGGAACACTGAAGCTTTCTTT
TRBV20-1	.	TRBJ2-5	CSAKDYLAQYF	TGCAGTGCCAAGGACTATTTGGCGCAGTACTTC
TRBV29-1	.	TRBJ1-1	CSVRHQGMNTEAFF	TGCAGCGTTAGACATCAGGGGATGAACACTGAAGCTTTCTTT
TRBV4-1	.	TRBJ1-2	CASSQDRGAYGYTF	TGCGCCAGCAGCCAAGATAGAGGCGCCTATGGCTACACCTTC
TRBV5-8	.	TRBJ1-5	CASSSGGGPLFEPQHF	TGTGCCAGCAGCTCGGGGGGCGGGCCCCTCTTTGAGCCCCAGCATTTT
TRBV30	.	TRBJ2-1	CASTEGIRGNEQFF	TGTGCCTCCACGGAGGGGATCCGTGGGAATGAGCAGTTCTTC